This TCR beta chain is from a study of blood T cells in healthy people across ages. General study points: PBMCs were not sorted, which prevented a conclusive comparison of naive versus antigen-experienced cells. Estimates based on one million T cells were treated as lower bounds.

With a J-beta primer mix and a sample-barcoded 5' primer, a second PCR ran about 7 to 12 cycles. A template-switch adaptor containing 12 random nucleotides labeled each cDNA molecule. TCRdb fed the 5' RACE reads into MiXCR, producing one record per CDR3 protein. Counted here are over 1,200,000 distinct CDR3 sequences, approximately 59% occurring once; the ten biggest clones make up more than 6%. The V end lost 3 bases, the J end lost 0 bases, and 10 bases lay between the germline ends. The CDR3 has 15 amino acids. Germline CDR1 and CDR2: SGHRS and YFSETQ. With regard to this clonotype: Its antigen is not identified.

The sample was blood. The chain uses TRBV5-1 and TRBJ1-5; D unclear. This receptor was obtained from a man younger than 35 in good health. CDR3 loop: CASSSYGDSNQPQHF. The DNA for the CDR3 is TGCGCCAGCAGCTCGTATGGAGATAGCAATCAGCCCCAGCATTTT.